Listed below are T cell receptor beta chains from one sample, sequenced in a study of blood T cell repertoires in COVID-19. Produced via immunoSEQ multiplex PCR; TCRdb's table is partial and in-frame only. Of 50,000 to 85,000 clones detected, 65% to 90% appear once; the ten largest clones hold under 7%. Sequencing was done on a sample of peripheral blood. The receptors originated from a man aged 55 to 70 with acute or convalescent COVID-19. The CDR3 runs from the conserved cysteine through the conserved F or W. A D gene is named only where the DNA matches it firmly. Some rows mark clone size as missing; the rest say once, few, many or name a class of expanded clone.

clone size	D gene	V gene	J gene	CDR3 protein	CDR3 DNA
NA	NA	TRBV2	TRBJ2-3	CASKIPGTISDTQYF	TGTGCCAGCAAGATCCCCGGGACAATATCAGATACGCAGTATTTT
NA	NA	TRBV7-2	TRBJ2-1	CASSSIQGNEQFF	TGTGCCAGCAGCTCGATCCAGGGTAATGAGCAGTTCTTC
NA	TRBD1	TRBV24-1	TRBJ2-5	CATSDTDRGETQYF	TGTGCCACCAGTGATACGGACAGGGGAGAGACCCAGTACTTC
NA	NA	TRBV18	TRBJ2-3	CASSPNPVGTDTQYF	TGTGCCAGCTCGCCTAATCCGGTCGGCACAGATACGCAGTATTTT
NA	TRBD1	TRBV18	TRBJ1-1	CASSPRDRGPEAFF	TGTGCCAGCTCACCACGGGACAGGGGCCCTGAAGCTTTCTTT
NA	TRBD1	TRBV29-1	TRBJ2-7	CSVRDSSYEQYF	TGCAGCGTACGGGACAGCTCCTACGAGCAGTACTTC
NA	NA	TRBV27	TRBJ1-5	CASSLWSGNQPQHF	TGTGCCAGCAGTTTATGGAGTGGCAATCAGCCCCAGCATTTT
NA	NA	TRBV3-1/TRBV3-2	TRBJ2-3	CASSQAGTDTQYF	TGTGCCAGCAGCCAAGCAGGCACAGATACGCAGTATTTT
NA	TRBD2	TRBV6-2/TRBV6-3	TRBJ2-5	CASSPWEGLETQYF	TGTGCCAGCAGCCCCTGGGAGGGCCTGGAGACCCAGTACTTC
NA	NA	TRBV4-2	TRBJ2-6	CASSQEDSSGANVLTF	TGTGCCAGCAGCCAAGAGGACAGCTCTGGGGCCAACGTCCTGACTTTC
NA	NA	TRBV6-2/TRBV6-3	TRBJ2-2	CASSPRRGGELFF	TGTGCCAGCAGCCCCCGGCGAGGCGGGGAGCTGTTTTTT
NA	NA	TRBV29-1	TRBJ1-2	CSVEDWEANYGYTF	TGCAGCGTTGAAGATTGGGAGGCTAACTATGGCTACACCTTC
NA	NA	TRBV10-1	TRBJ2-1	CASSESGQNNEQFF	TGCGCCAGCAGTGAGTCGGGACAAAACAATGAGCAGTTCTTC
once	NA	TRBV7-2	TRBJ1-1	CASRVTGPNTEAFF	TGTGCCAGCAGGGTAACAGGGCCCAACACTGAAGCTTTCTTT
NA	TRBD1	TRBV20-1	TRBJ1-6	CSASRGQVGSPLHF	TGCAGTGCTAGTCGTGGACAGGTGGGATCACCCCTCCACTTT
NA	TRBD2	TRBV10-1	TRBJ2-3	CASSPEGLAGPDTQYF	TGCGCCAGCAGCCCAGAGGGACTAGCGGGACCAGATACGCAGTATTTT
NA	TRBD2	TRBV27	TRBJ2-1	CASSSWGGEASGVREQFF	TGTGCCAGCAGTTCCTGGGGGGGGGAGGCTAGCGGGGTTCGTGAGCAGTTCTTC
NA	TRBD2	TRBV7-2	TRBJ2-5	CASSELAGGGQYF	TGTGCCAGCAGCGAACTAGCGGGGGGGGGCCAGTACTTC
NA	NA	TRBV4-1	TRBJ2-7	CASSQVPGDEQYF	TGCGCCAGCAGCCAAGTCCCCGGGGACGAGCAGTACTTC
NA	TRBD2	TRBV7-8	TRBJ2-1	CATSQRGGNEQFF	TGTGCCACCTCTCAGCGGGGGGGCAATGAGCAGTTCTTC
few	NA	TRBV10-1	TRBJ1-2	CASSAIQGFGGYTF	TGCGCCAGCAGTGCAATACAGGGTTTCGGTGGCTACACCTTC
NA	NA	TRBV6-5	TRBJ1-4	CASTTGASNEKLFF	TGTGCCAGCACCACTGGGGCGTCTAATGAAAAACTGTTTTTT
NA	NA	TRBV18	TRBJ1-1	CASSHADRSGTEAFF	TGTGCCAGCTCACACGCGGATAGATCAGGGACTGAAGCTTTCTTT
NA	NA	TRBV19	TRBJ1-2	CASSMAGFQYGYTF	TGTGCCAGTAGTATGGCCGGGTTCCAATATGGCTACACCTTC
NA	TRBD1	TRBV7-2	TRBJ2-5	CASSPRTGIQETQYF	TGTGCCAGCAGCCCGAGGACAGGGATCCAAGAGACCCAGTACTTC
NA	TRBD1	TRBV6-1	TRBJ1-1	CASSERRTGNTEAFF	TGTGCCAGCAGTGAAAGGAGGACAGGGAACACTGAAGCTTTCTTT
NA	TRBD2	TRBV5-1	TRBJ2-5	CASSLWGLAGDETQYF	TGCGCCAGCAGCTTGTGGGGACTAGCGGGGGATGAGACCCAGTACTTC
once	NA	TRBV6-1	TRBJ1-6	CASSELEGKGPLHF	TGTGCCAGCAGTGAATTGGAGGGGAAAGGCCCCCTCCACTTT
few	TRBD1	TRBV5-6	TRBJ1-1	CASSLGTGEAFF	TGTGCCAGCAGCTTGGGGACAGGGGAGGCTTTCTTT
NA	NA	TRBV12-3/TRBV12-4	TRBJ2-2	CASSPSEPGELFF	TGTGCCAGCAGTCCCTCGGAGCCCGGGGAGCTGTTTTTT
NA	NA	TRBV29-1	TRBJ1-5	CSVAQGFDQPQHF	TGCAGCGTTGCCCAGGGGTTTGATCAGCCCCAGCATTTT
NA	NA	TRBV6-5	TRBJ2-1	CASRSRRDEQFF	TGTGCCAGCAGAAGCCGGAGGGATGAGCAGTTCTTC
NA	TRBD1	TRBV19	TRBJ1-2	CASSMEGQGVDGYTF	TGTGCCAGTAGTATGGAGGGACAGGGGGTAGATGGCTACACCTTC
NA	NA	TRBV19	TRBJ1-6	CASSAHGGGSYNSPLHF	TGTGCCAGTAGTGCCCATGGGGGCGGCTCCTATAATTCACCCCTCCACTTT
NA	NA	TRBV7-2	TRBJ2-1	CASSSYLKQTNNEQFF	TGTGCCAGCAGCTCCTACCTAAAACAGACAAACAATGAGCAGTTCTTC
NA	NA	TRBV19	TRBJ2-7	CASSIGAGLPYEQYF	TGTGCCAGTAGTATAGGGGCGGGACTCCCCTACGAGCAGTACTTC
NA	NA	TRBV5-5	TRBJ1-6	CASSSQGFYNSPLHF	TGTGCCAGCAGCTCCCAGGGGTTTTATAATTCACCCCTCCACTTT
NA	NA	TRBV19	TRBJ1-2	CASSTGGLWGYTF	TGTGCCAGTAGTACCGGGGGACTTTGGGGCTACACCTTC